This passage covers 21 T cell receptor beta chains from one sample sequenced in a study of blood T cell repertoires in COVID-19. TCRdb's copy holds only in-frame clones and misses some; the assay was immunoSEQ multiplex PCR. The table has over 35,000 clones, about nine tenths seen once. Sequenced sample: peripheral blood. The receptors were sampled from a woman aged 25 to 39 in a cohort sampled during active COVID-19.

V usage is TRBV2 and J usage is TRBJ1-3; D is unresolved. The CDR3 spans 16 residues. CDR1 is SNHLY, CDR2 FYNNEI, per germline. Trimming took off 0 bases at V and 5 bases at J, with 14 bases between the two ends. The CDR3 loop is CASSEAYFARRNTIYF. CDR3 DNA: TGTGCCAGCAGTGAAGCCTACTTTGCCAGGAGAAACACCATATATTTT.

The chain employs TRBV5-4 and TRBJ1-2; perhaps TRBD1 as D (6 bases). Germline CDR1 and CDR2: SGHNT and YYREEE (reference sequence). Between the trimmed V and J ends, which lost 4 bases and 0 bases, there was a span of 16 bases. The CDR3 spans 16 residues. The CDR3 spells CASSPSTGLANYGYTF. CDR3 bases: TGTGCCAGCAGCCCCAGCACAGGGTTGGCTAACTATGGCTACACCTTC.

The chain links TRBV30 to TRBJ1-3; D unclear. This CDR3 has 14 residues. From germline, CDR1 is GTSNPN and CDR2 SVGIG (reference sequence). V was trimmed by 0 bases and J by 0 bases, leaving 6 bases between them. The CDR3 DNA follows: TGTGCCTGGAGTGTAGGCGGCTCTGGAAACACCATATATTTT. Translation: CAWSVGGSGNTIYF.

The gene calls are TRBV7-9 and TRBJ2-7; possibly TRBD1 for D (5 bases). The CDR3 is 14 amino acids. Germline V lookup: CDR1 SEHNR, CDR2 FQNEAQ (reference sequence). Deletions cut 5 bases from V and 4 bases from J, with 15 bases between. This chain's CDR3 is CASSPRRDRYEQYF. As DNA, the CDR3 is TGTGCCAGCAGCCCTCGCAGGGATCGGTACGAGCAGTACTTC.

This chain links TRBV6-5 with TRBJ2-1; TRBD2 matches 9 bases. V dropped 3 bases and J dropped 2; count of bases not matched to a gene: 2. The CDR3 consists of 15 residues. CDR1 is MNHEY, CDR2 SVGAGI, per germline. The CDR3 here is CASSYSGRPYNEQFF. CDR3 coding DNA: TGTGCCAGCAGTTATAGCGGGAGACCCTACAATGAGCAGTTCTTC.

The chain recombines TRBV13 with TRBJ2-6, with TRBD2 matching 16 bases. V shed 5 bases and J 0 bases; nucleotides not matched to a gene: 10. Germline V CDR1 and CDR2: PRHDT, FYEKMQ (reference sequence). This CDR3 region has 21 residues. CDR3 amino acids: CASSGQGLAGGEFSGANVLTF. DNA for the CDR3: TGTGCCAGCAGCGGGCAGGGACTAGCGGGAGGGGAATTCTCTGGGGCCAACGTCCTGACTTTC.

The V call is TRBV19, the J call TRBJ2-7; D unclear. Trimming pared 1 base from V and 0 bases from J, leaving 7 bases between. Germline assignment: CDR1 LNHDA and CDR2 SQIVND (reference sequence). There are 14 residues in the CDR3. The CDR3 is CASSIVQSSYEQYF. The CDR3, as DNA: TGTGCCAGTAGTATAGTACAGAGCTCCTACGAGCAGTACTTC.

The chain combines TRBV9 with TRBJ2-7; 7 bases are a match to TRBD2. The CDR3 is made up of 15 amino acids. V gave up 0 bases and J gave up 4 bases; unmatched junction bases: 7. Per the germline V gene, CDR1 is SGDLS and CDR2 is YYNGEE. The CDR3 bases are TGTGCCAGCAGCGTAGGGGCGGGAGTCCCTTACGAGCAGTACTTC. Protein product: CASSVGAGVPYEQYF. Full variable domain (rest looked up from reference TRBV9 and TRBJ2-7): DSGVTQTPKHLITATGQRVTLRCSPRSGDLSVYWYQQSLDQGLQFLIQYYNGEERAKGNILERFSAQQFPDLHSELNLSSLELGDSALYFCASSVGAGVPYEQYFGPGTRLTVT.

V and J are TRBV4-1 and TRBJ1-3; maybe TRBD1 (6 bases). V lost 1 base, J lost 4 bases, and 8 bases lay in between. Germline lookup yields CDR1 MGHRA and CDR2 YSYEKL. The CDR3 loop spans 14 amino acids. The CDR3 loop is CASSQGQGGNTIYF. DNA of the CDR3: TGCGCCAGCAGCCAAGGGCAGGGGGGAAACACCATATATTTT.

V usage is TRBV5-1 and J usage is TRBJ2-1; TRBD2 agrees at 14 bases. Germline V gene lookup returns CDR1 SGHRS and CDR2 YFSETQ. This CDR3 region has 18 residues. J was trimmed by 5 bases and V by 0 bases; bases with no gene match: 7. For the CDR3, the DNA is TGCGCCAGCAGCTTGGGACTAGCGGGAGGGCCTACAGACAATGAGCAGTTCTTC. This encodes CASSLGLAGGPTDNEQFF. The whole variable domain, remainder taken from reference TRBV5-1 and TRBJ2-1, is KAGVTQTPRYLIKTRGQQVTLSCSPISGHRSVSWYQQTPGQGLQFLFEYFSETQRNKGNFPGRFSGRQFSNSRSEMNVSTLELGDSALYLCASSLGLAGGPTDNEQFFGPGTRLTVL.

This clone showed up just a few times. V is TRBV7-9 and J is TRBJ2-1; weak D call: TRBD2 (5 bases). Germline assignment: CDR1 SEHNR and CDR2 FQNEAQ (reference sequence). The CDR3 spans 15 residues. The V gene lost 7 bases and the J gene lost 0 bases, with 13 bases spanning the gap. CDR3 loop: CASTRGSSSYNEQFF. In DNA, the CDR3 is TGTGCCAGCACCCGCGGGTCTAGCTCCTACAATGAGCAGTTCTTC.

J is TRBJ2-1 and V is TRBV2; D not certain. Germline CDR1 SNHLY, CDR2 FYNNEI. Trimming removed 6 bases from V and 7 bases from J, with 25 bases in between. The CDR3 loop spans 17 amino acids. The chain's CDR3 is CASSARRIAIIGNEQFF. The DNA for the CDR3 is TGTGCCAGCAGCGCCCGACGCATAGCCATCATCGGGAATGAGCAGTTCTTC.

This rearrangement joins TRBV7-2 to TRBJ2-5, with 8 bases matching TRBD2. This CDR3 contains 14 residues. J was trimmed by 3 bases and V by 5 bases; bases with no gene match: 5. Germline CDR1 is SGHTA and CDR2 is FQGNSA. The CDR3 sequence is CASSPYSGEETQYF. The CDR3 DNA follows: TGTGCCAGCAGCCCATATAGCGGGGAAGAGACCCAGTACTTC. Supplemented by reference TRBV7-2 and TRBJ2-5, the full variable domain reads GAGVSQSPSNKVTEKGKDVELRCDPISGHTALYWYRQSLGQGLEFLIYFQGNSAPDKSGLPSDRFSAERTGGSVSTLTIQRTQQEDSAVYLCASSPYSGEETQYFGPGTRLLVL.

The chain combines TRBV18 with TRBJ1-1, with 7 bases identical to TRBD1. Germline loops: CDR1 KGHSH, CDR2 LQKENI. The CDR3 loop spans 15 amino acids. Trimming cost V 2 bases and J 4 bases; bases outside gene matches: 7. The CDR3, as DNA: TGTGCCAGCTCACCAGGAAGGGGGCGCGTCACTGAAGCTTTCTTT. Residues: CASSPGRGRVTEAFF.

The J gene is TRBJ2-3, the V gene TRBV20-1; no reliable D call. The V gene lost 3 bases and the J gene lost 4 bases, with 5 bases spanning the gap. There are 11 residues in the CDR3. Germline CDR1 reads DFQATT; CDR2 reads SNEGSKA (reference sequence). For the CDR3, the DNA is TGCAGTGCTAGCCCGGCAGATACGCAGTATTTT. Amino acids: CSASPADTQYF.

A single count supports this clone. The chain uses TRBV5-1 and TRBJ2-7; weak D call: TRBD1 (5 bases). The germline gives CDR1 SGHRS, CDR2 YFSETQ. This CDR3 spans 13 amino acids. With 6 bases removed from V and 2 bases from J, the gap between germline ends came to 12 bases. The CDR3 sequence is CASNQDNTYEQYF. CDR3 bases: TGCGCCAGCAACCAGGACAACACCTACGAGCAGTACTTC.

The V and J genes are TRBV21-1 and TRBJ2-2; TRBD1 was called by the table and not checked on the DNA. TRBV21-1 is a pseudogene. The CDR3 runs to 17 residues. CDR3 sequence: CASSKVQGSKETGELFF. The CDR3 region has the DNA TGTGCCAGCAGCAAAGTTCAGGGGAGTAAGGAAACCGGGGAGCTGTTTTTT.

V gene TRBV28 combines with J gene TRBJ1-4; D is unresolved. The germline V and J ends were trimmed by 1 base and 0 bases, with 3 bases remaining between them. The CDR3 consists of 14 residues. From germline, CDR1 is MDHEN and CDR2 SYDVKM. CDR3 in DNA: TGTGCCAGCAGTTTATCTGCAACTAATGAAAAACTGTTTTTT. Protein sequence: CASSLSATNEKLFF.

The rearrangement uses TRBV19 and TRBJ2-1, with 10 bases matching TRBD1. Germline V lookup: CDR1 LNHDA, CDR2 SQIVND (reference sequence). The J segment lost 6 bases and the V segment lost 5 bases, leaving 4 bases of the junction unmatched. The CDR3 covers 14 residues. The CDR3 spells CASSRQGAINEQFF. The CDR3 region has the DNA TGTGCCAGTAGTCGACAGGGGGCGATCAATGAGCAGTTCTTC.

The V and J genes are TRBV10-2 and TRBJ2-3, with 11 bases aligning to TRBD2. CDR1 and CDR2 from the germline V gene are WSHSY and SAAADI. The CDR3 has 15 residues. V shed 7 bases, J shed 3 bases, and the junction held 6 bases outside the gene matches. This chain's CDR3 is CASILTSGNTDTQYF. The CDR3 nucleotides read TGCGCCAGCATCCTGACTAGCGGGAATACAGATACGCAGTATTTT.

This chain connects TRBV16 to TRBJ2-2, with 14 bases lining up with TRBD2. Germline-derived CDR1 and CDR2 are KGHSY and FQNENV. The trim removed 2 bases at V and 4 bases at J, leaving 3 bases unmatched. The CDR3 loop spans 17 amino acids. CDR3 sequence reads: CASSQTGLAGVTGELFF. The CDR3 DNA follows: TGTGCCAGCAGCCAAACGGGACTAGCGGGAGTCACCGGGGAGCTGTTTTTT.